Shown below are 31 T cell receptor beta chains from a single sample sequenced in a study of T cell responses to AZD1222 COVID-19 vaccine. Libraries were prepared by immunoSEQ multiplex PCR; TCRdb keeps only in-frame clonotypes and omits some of them. This sample carries some 100,000 clones, over 75% of them seen once, and the ten largest clones take around 9.6%. Here the sequenced sample was peripheral blood, taken 28 days after the second AZD1222 dose. These receptors were obtained from an adult who received the AZD1222 COVID-19 vaccine.

The V call is TRBV28, the J call TRBJ2-7; D call uncertain. V was trimmed by 3 bases and J by 2 bases, leaving 8 bases between them. Germline V gives CDR1 MDHEN, CDR2 SYDVKM. This CDR3 region has 13 residues. For the CDR3, the DNA is TGTGCCAGCAGTTTCCACGGGCCCTACGAGCAGTACTTC. Protein: CASSFHGPYEQYF.

The V and J genes are TRBV12-3 or TRBV12-4 and TRBJ2-7, with D perhaps TRBD1 or TRBD2 (5 bases each). The CDR3 sequence is 12 residues long. With 6 bases removed from V and 3 bases from J, the gap between germline ends came to 9 bases. CDR3 sequence: CASSSGGYEQYF. CDR3 coding DNA: TGTGCCAGCAGCTCTGGGGGCTACGAGCAGTACTTC.

In its sample, this clone was seen a few times. V gene TRBV4-1 combines with J gene TRBJ2-5, with unresolved D. The CDR3 is made up of 15 amino acids. V lost 0 bases to trimming and J lost 4 bases, with 12 bases between them. CDR1 is MGHRA, CDR2 YSYEKL, per germline. CDR3 coding DNA: TGCGCCAGCAGCCAAGATTGGCAGTTGGGAGAGACCCAGTACTTC. It translates to CASSQDWQLGETQYF.

The V gene is TRBV6-5, the J gene TRBJ2-2; no clear D. V was clipped by 2 bases and J by 1 base, with 5 bases between them. The CDR3 contains 14 residues. Germline CDR1 and CDR2: MNHEY and SVGAGI. The CDR3 region has the DNA TGTGCCAGCAGTTACGGTCTGAACACCGGGGAGCTGTTTTTT. Translated, it gives CASSYGLNTGELFF.

In its sample, this clone was seen a few times. V usage is TRBV9 and J usage is TRBJ1-5; a weak D match, TRBD1 (5 bases). Germline V gene lookup returns CDR1 SGDLS and CDR2 YYNGEE. The CDR3 loop spans 15 amino acids. V was cut by 5 bases and J by 3 bases, with 15 bases left in between. The CDR3 sequence is CASSLDGGSNQPQHF. The DNA for the CDR3 is TGTGCCAGCAGTCTTGACGGGGGGTCCAATCAGCCCCAGCATTTT.

The V call is TRBV6-5, the J call TRBJ2-2; unclear D gene. Trimming stripped 2 bases from V and 1 base from J, with 11 bases between. Germline CDR1 MNHEY, CDR2 SVGAGI. The CDR3 covers 16 residues. The CDR3 nucleotides are TGTGCCAGCAGTTACCTCCAACCAAAGAACACCGGGGAGCTGTTTTTT. Protein product: CASSYLQPKNTGELFF.

As DNA, the CDR3 is TGCGCCAGCAGCTTAAAACATGCCGAAACCTACGAGCAGTACTTC. Its translation: CASSLKHAETYEQYF. The chain employs TRBV5-1 and TRBJ2-7; no definite D call. The V and J ends lost 2 bases and 2 bases respectively, with 14 bases between them. The CDR3 runs to 15 residues. Germline V gene lookup returns CDR1 SGHRS and CDR2 YFSETQ.

The genes are TRBV11-2 and TRBJ2-2; a possible D gene is TRBD2 (6 bases). The ends were cut back, 1 base at V and 7 bases at J, with 22 bases in the middle. This CDR3 has 18 amino acids. Germline assignment: CDR1 SGHAT and CDR2 FQNNGV. DNA of the CDR3: TGTGCCAGCAGCTTAGGTTTTAGGACTACAAAAGATGGCGGGGAGCTGTTTTTT. It is translated as CASSLGFRTTKDGGELFF. Full variable domain (rest looked up from reference TRBV11-2 and TRBJ2-2): EAGVAQSPRYKIIEKRQSVAFWCNPISGHATLYWYQQILGQGPKLLIQFQNNGVVDDSQLPKDRFSAERLKGVDSTLKIQPAKLEDSAVYLCASSLGFRTTKDGGELFFGEGSRLTVL.

The chain has TRBV7-9 and TRBJ2-2; no definite D call. Deletions cut 2 bases from V and 1 base from J, with 8 bases between. The CDR3 loop spans 15 amino acids. CDR1 is SEHNR, CDR2 FQNEAQ, per germline (reference sequence). CDR3 region: CASSLLRQNTGELFF. CDR3 in DNA: TGTGCCAGCAGCTTACTGCGACAGAACACCGGGGAGCTGTTTTTT.

The chain recombines TRBV5-4 with TRBJ1-2; D is possibly TRBD1 (6 bases). V was cut by 6 bases and J by 0 bases, with 15 bases left in between. Per germline, CDR1 SGHNT and CDR2 YYREEE (reference sequence). This CDR3 is built from 15 residues. The CDR3 is CASTPLQGTNYGYTF. As DNA, the CDR3 is TGTGCCAGCACCCCGCTACAGGGCACTAACTATGGCTACACCTTC.

V is TRBV12-3 or TRBV12-4 and J is TRBJ2-1; D unclear. This CDR3 comprises 12 residues. V lost 5 bases and J 8 bases, leaving 10 bases between the germline ends. CDR3: CASSPEWDEQFF. The CDR3 region has the DNA TGTGCCAGCAGTCCAGAGTGGGATGAGCAGTTCTTC.

The V gene is TRBV18, the J gene TRBJ1-3; D is undetermined. Deletions cut 1 base from V and 0 bases from J, with 13 bases between. Germline values: CDR1 KGHSH, CDR2 LQKENI. The CDR3 has 17 residues. In DNA, the CDR3 is TGTGCCAGCTCACCACAGGGAATGAAGACCTCTGGAAACACCATATATTTT. Translation: CASSPQGMKTSGNTIYF.

This chain joins TRBV12-3 or TRBV12-4 and TRBJ2-7; no reliable D call. The CDR3 is made up of 12 amino acids. Trimming removed 6 bases at V and 3 bases at J, with 9 bases between. The CDR3 coding sequence is TGTGCCAGCAGCCGGAGTCACTACGAGCAGTACTTC. This codes for CASSRSHYEQYF.

J is TRBJ1-1 and V is TRBV18; no clear D gene. The CDR3 runs 12 residues. Trimming left V 1 base short and J 4 bases short, with 4 bases between. Germline V lookup: CDR1 KGHSH, CDR2 LQKENI. The CDR3 here is CASSPQGTEAFF. CDR3 DNA sequence: TGTGCCAGCTCACCACAGGGCACTGAAGCTTTCTTT.

V gene TRBV24-1 combines with J gene TRBJ2-3, with 9 positions matching TRBD1. V trimming: 5 bases; J trimming: 4 bases; junction bases outside the gene matches: 6. Per the germline V gene, CDR1 is KGHDR and CDR2 is SFDVKD. The CDR3 runs 15 residues. Here the CDR3 reads CATSGRTGAADTQYF. The CDR3 DNA is TGTGCCACCAGTGGCCGGACAGGGGCGGCAGATACGCAGTATTTT.

This clone was found a few times. The chain has TRBV20-1 and TRBJ1-1, with D possibly TRBD1 on 5 matching bases. In germline, CDR1 is DFQATT, CDR2 SNEGSKA (reference sequence). V lost 3 bases to trimming and J lost 1 base, with 9 bases between them. CDR3 length: 13 amino acids. CDR3 sequence: CSASPDRNTEAFF. The CDR3 coding sequence is TGCAGTGCTAGTCCTGACAGGAACACTGAAGCTTTCTTT.

The sample holds one count of this clone. The V and J genes are TRBV4-1 and TRBJ1-5, with D unresolved. The ends were cut back, 1 base at V and 5 bases at J, with 6 bases in the middle. The length of the CDR3 is 13 residues. Germline V gene lookup returns CDR1 MGHRA and CDR2 YSYEKL. The CDR3 DNA reads TGCGCCAGCAGCCAAGGGATCCATCAGCCCCAGCATTTT. Translated, it gives CASSQGIHQPQHF.

This rearrangement joins TRBV7-3 to TRBJ1-3; D perhaps matches TRBD1 (5 bases). V was shortened by 3 bases and J by 2 bases, with 8 bases between the two germline ends. Germline V lookup: CDR1 SGHTA, CDR2 FQGTGA. The CDR3 length is 14 residues. Here the CDR3 DNA reads TGTGCCAGCAGCTTTACAGGAGCTGGAAACACCATATATTTT. The encoded protein is CASSFTGAGNTIYF.

This chain links TRBV7-9 with TRBJ2-3; TRBD1 matches 7 bases. Trimming at V came to 5 bases and at J to 0 bases, leaving 5 bases not matched to a gene. Germline V gene lookup returns CDR1 SEHNR and CDR2 FQNEAQ (reference sequence). The CDR3 is made up of 15 amino acids. The CDR3 loop is CASSLGQPSTDTQYF. The DNA for the CDR3 is TGTGCCAGCAGCCTGGGACAGCCAAGCACAGATACGCAGTATTTT.

The chain is built from TRBV11-3 and TRBJ1-1; TRBD1 aligns across 8 bases. The trim removed 1 base at V and 4 bases at J, leaving 2 bases unmatched. Germline V gives CDR1 SGHNT, CDR2 YENEEA. The CDR3 contains 14 residues. Here the CDR3 reads CASSLGQGRTEAFF. The CDR3 DNA reads as TGTGCCAGCAGCTTAGGACAGGGGCGCACTGAAGCTTTCTTT.

The chain links TRBV2 to TRBJ2-5; 13 nucleotides line up with TRBD2. The trim removed 5 bases at V and 3 bases at J, leaving 3 bases unmatched. The germline V gene encodes CDR1 SNHLY and CDR2 FYNNEI. CDR3 length: 15 amino acids. In DNA, the CDR3 is TGTGCCAGCAGTTCCGGGACTAGCGGGGAAGAGACCCAGTACTTC. Translated: CASSSGTSGEETQYF.

The genes are TRBV24-1 and TRBJ2-3; D is undetermined. Trimming took 3 bases from V and 6 from J, leaving 18 bases between them. Germline V CDR1 and CDR2: KGHDR, SFDVKD. The CDR3 spans 16 residues. The DNA for the CDR3 is TGTGCCACCAGTGATGGGCGGACCAGACTCTCCGATACGCAGTATTTT. Translated: CATSDGRTRLSDTQYF.

The chain employs TRBV9 and TRBJ2-3, with 8 bases fitting TRBD2. This CDR3 comprises 16 residues. V gave up 4 bases and J gave up 1 base; unmatched junction bases: 8. Per the germline V gene, CDR1 is SGDLS and CDR2 is YYNGEE. In DNA, the CDR3 is TGTGCCAGCAGCAAAGGAGGGACTAGGGGCACAGATACGCAGTATTTT. As protein: CASSKGGTRGTDTQYF.

V is TRBV28 and J is TRBJ2-6; no firm D call. CDR1 and CDR2 (germline): MDHEN, SYDVKM. Trimming shortened V by 1 base and J by 0 bases, and 10 bases separated the two germline ends. This CDR3 region has 17 residues. The CDR3 nucleotides read TGTGCCAGCAGTTTATCCAGGCACGTCTCTGGGGCCAACGTCCTGACTTTC. The encoded protein is CASSLSRHVSGANVLTF.

This chain uses TRBV4-3 with TRBJ2-6, with D possibly called TRBD1 or TRBD2 (5 bases each). Trimming stripped 1 base from V and 0 bases from J, with 7 bases between. Germline values: CDR1 LGHNA, CDR2 YSLEER. The CDR3 is 16 residues long. The CDR3 sequence is CASSQGGSSGANVLTF. CDR3 nucleotides: TGCGCCAGCAGCCAAGGGGGGAGCTCTGGGGCCAACGTCCTGACTTTC.

This chain links TRBV5-1 with TRBJ2-7, with a possible D match to TRBD2 (7 bases). The CDR3 is 15 residues long. Trimming removed 0 bases at V and 2 bases at J, with 12 bases between. Germline V gene lookup returns CDR1 SGHRS and CDR2 YFSETQ. The CDR3 is CASSLESGGPYEQYF. The DNA for the CDR3 is TGCGCCAGCAGCTTGGAGTCGGGGGGCCCCTACGAGCAGTACTTC. The full variable domain, completed using reference TRBV5-1 and TRBJ2-7, is KAGVTQTPRYLIKTRGQQVTLSCSPISGHRSVSWYQQTPGQGLQFLFEYFSETQRNKGNFPGRFSGRQFSNSRSEMNVSTLELGDSALYLCASSLESGGPYEQYFGPGTRLTVT.

V gene TRBV3-1 (or the pseudogene TRBV3-2) combines with J gene TRBJ2-2, with TRBD2 matching over 12 bases. Germline V CDR1 and CDR2: LGHDT, YNNKEL (reference sequence). J was trimmed by 6 bases and V by 5 bases; bases with no gene match: 7. This CDR3 has 16 residues. DNA for the CDR3: TGTGCCAGCAGCAAAGGACTAGCGGGGCTCTCCGGGGAGCTGTTTTTT. It specifies CASSKGLAGLSGELFF.

The V and J genes are TRBV7-2 and TRBJ2-1, with TRBD2 identical over 10 bases. The CDR3 covers 15 residues. The trim removed 1 base at V and 8 bases at J, leaving 5 bases unmatched. In germline, CDR1 is SGHTA, CDR2 FQGNSA. CDR3 sequence reads: CASSLVAGGWDEQFF. As DNA, the CDR3 is TGTGCCAGCAGCTTAGTAGCGGGGGGTTGGGATGAGCAGTTCTTC.

CDR3 coding DNA: TGTGCCTGGAGTCTGACAGTTAATGGCTACACCTTC. Its translation: CAWSLTVNGYTF. The chain joins TRBV30 to TRBJ1-2, with D maybe TRBD1 (5 bases). Germline V lookup: CDR1 GTSNPN, CDR2 SVGIG (reference sequence). This CDR3 contains 12 residues. V shed 2 bases and J shed 6 bases, with 10 bases lying between them.

The chain recombines TRBV14 with TRBJ2-5; D possibly matches TRBD1 or TRBD2 (5 bases each). Trimming cost V 5 bases and J 5 bases, with 12 bases left between them. From germline, CDR1 is SGHDN and CDR2 FVKESK. This CDR3 contains 13 residues. CDR3: CASSRGVGETQYF. CDR3 bases: TGTGCCAGCAGCAGGGGAGTCGGGGAGACCCAGTACTTC. The full variable domain, rest sourced from reference TRBV14 and TRBJ2-5, is EAGVTQFPSHSVIEKGQTVTLRCDPISGHDNLYWYRRVMGKEIKFLLHFVKESKQDESGMPNNRFLAERTGGTYSTLKVQPAELEDSGVYFCASSRGVGETQYFGPGTRLLVL.

The CDR3 DNA reads as TGCAGCGTTGAACTAGCGGGAGGGCCGGCCTACGAGCAGTACTTC. Translated: CSVELAGGPAYEQYF. The chain carries TRBV29-1 and TRBJ2-7; TRBD2 matches 12 bases. In germline, CDR1 is SQVTM, CDR2 ANQGSEA. Trimming cost V 2 bases and J 2 bases; bases outside gene matches: 4. This CDR3 has 15 amino acids.